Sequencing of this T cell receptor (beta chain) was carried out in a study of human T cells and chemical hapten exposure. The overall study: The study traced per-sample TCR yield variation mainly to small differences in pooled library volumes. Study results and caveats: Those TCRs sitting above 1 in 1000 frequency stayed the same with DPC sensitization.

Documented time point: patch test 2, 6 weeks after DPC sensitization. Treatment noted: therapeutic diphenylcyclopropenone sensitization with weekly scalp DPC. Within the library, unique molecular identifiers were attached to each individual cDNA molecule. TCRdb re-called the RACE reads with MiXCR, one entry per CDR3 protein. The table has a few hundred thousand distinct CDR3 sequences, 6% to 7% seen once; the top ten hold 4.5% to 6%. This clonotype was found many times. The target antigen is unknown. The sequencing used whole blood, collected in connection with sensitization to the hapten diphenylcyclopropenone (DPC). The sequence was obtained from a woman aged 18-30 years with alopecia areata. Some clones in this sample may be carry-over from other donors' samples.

For the CDR3, the DNA is TGTGCCAGCAGCCACTACTACGACGGGTCGGGAGCTTTCTTT. Protein product: CASSHYYDGSGAFF. The rearrangement joins TRBV7-2 to TRBJ1-1, with no clear D. The CDR3 is 14 amino acids. Germline V gene data show CDR1 as SGHTA and CDR2 as FQGNSA. Between the trimmed V and J ends, which lost 5 bases and 10 bases, there was a span of 20 bases.